The 9 T cell receptor beta chains reported below all come from one sample, sequenced in a study of brain metastases from non-small cell lung cancer. Here immunoSEQ multiplex PCR was the method, and the copy in TCRdb shows in-frame clones only, minus some. This table has some 660 clones, over 75% appearing once. Sequenced: tumor-adjacent normal tissue. The receptors derive from a donor at least 40 years old with non-small cell lung cancer.

The chain joins TRBV5-6 to TRBJ1-2; D possibly corresponds to TRBD1 (5 bases). The CDR3 consists of 13 residues. CDR1 and CDR2 (germline): SGHDT, YYEEEE. The V end lost 5 bases, the J end lost 7 bases, and 15 bases lay between the germline ends. The CDR3 DNA reads as TGTGCCAGCAGGATCCGGACAACGGGTGGCTACACCTTC. This gives the protein CASRIRTTGGYTF. Together with reference TRBV5-6 and TRBJ1-2, the CDR3 gives the full variable domain: DAGVTQSPTHLIKTRGQQVTLRCSPKSGHDTVSWYQQALGQGPQFIFQYYEEEERQRGNFPDRFSGHQFPNYSSELNVNALLLGDSALYLCASRIRTTGGYTFGSGTRLTVV.

CDR3 coding DNA: TGTGCCAGCAGTGACACAGATACGCAGTATTTT. Residues: CASSDTDTQYF. V gene TRBV6-1 combines with J gene TRBJ2-3; D is unresolved. The V gene's germline CDR1 is MNHNS and CDR2 SASEGT. The V end was cut by 3 bases, the J end by 2 bases, with 0 bases between. CDR3 size: 11 residues.

This clone was seen more than once but under ten times. The rearrangement joins TRBV9 to TRBJ1-2, with D tentatively TRBD1 (5 bases). The CDR3 consists of 13 residues. CDR1 is SGDLS and CDR2 is YYNGEE in the germline V gene. Trimming shortened V by 6 bases and J by 6 bases, and 15 bases separated the two germline ends. Here the CDR3 DNA reads TGTGCCAGCAATTCGGGTACCAGGGATGGCTACACCTTC. Protein sequence: CASNSGTRDGYTF. The full variable domain, completed using reference TRBV9 and TRBJ1-2, is DSGVTQTPKHLITATGQRVTLRCSPRSGDLSVYWYQQSLDQGLQFLIQYYNGEERAKGNILERFSAQQFPDLHSELNLSSLELGDSALYFCASNSGTRDGYTFGSGTRLTVV.

This clone appeared a few times. Other DNA sequences in this specimen translate into the identical CDR3. The chain links TRBV6-2 or TRBV6-3 to TRBJ2-3; maybe TRBD1 (5 bases). V was pared by 2 bases and J by 2 bases, with 8 bases between. This CDR3 comprises 14 residues. Germline assignment: CDR1 MNHEY and CDR2 SVGEGT. CDR3 residues: CASSYQDTTDTQYF. The CDR3 DNA reads as TGTGCCAGCAGTTACCAGGACACCACAGATACGCAGTATTTT.

This clone came up once. The chain recombines TRBV27 with TRBJ2-3; no firm D call. Germline V CDR1 and CDR2: MNHEY, SMNVEV (reference sequence). The CDR3 length is 14 residues. With 1 base removed from V and 2 bases from J, the gap between germline ends came to 7 bases. CDR3 coding DNA: TGTGCCAGCAGTTTATTCCCTATCACAGATACGCAGTATTTT. Translated: CASSLFPITDTQYF.

The genes are TRBV29-1 and TRBJ1-1, with TRBD1 identical over 10 bases. This CDR3 comprises 12 residues. Germline trimming cut 6 bases from V and 10 bases from J; bases unmatched to any gene: 8. In germline, CDR1 is SQVTM, CDR2 ANQGSEA. CDR3 sequence (DNA): TGCAGCGTGAGCGGACAGGGGGGCAGAGCTTTCTTT. Translation: CSVSGQGGRAFF.

Worth noting for this clone: A read error may produce the germline difference seen at one junction end. This chain connects TRBV2 to TRBJ2-7, with 10 nucleotides matching TRBD2. The CDR3 is made up of 12 amino acids. Germline CDR1 is SNHLY and CDR2 is FYNNEI. CDR3 bases: TGTGCCAGCAGTGAAGCAGCGGGGGGGGTTCACTTC. It translates to CASSEAAGGVHF. Filled out from reference TRBV2 and TRBJ2-7, the complete variable domain reads EPEVTQTPSHQVTQMGQEVILRCVPISNHLYFYWYRQILGQKVEFLVSFYNNEISEKSEIFDDQFSVERPDGSNFTLKIRSTKLEDSAMYFCASSEAAGGVHFGPGTRLTVT.

To note about this clone: Other DNA sequences in the sample encode the same CDR3. V usage is TRBV6-2 or TRBV6-3 and J usage is TRBJ2-1; 10 bases fit TRBD2. Germline CDR1 is MNHEY and CDR2 is SVGEGT. Trimming at V came to 0 bases and at J to 0 bases, leaving 8 bases not matched to a gene. The CDR3 totals 19 residues. The DNA of the CDR3 is TGTGCCAGCAGTTACTCAAGTATTAGCGGGAGGAGCTCCTACAATGAGCAGTTCTTC. Amino acids: CASSYSSISGRSSYNEQFF.

This clone was found a few times. This chain connects TRBV13 to TRBJ2-7, with TRBD2 as a possible D gene (6 bases). CDR3 length equals 14 residues. CDR1 is PRHDT, CDR2 FYEKMQ, per germline (reference sequence). V was clipped by 4 bases and J by 3 bases, with 13 bases between them. CDR3 sequence (DNA): TGTGCCAGCAGCTCGGGACCGGGGGTCTACGAGCAGTACTTC. It yields the protein CASSSGPGVYEQYF.